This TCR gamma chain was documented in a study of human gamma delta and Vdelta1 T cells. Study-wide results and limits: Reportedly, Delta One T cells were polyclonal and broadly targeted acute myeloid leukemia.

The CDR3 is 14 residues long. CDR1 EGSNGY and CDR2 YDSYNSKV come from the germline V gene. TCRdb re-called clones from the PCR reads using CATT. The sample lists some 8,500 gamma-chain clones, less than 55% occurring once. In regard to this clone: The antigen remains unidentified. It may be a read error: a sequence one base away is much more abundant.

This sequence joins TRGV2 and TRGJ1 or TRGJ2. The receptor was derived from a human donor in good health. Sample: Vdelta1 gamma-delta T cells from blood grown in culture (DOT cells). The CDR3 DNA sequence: TGTGCCGCCTGGGACGGGACGAATTATTATAAGAAACTCTTT. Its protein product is CAAWDGTNYYKKLF.